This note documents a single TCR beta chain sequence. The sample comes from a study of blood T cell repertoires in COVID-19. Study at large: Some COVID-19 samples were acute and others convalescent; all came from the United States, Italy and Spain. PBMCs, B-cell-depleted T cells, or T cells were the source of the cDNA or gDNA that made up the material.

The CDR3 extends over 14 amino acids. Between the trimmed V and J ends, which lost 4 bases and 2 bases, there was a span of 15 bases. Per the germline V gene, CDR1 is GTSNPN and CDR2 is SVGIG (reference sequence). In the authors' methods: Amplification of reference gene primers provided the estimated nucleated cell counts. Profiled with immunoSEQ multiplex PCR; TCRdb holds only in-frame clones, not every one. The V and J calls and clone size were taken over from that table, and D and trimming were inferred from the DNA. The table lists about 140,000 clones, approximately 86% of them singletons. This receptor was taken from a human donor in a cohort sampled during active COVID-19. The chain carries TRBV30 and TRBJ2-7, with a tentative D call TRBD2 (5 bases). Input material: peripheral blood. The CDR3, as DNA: TGTGCCTGGAATCGAGGGCCGTTAACCTACGAGCAGTACTTC. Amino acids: CAWNRGPLTYEQYF.